This T cell receptor beta chain stems from a study of T-cell memory formation after mild COVID-19. Findings and limits, study-wide: The authors did not confirm SARS-CoV-2 specificity of second-wave clones peaking day 37. Day 15 to 85 contracting clones showed balanced CD4/CD8; day 15 to 37 expanders favored CD4+. Cross-reactive memory apparently joined, as some responding clones appeared in pre-infection memory.

As regards this clonotype: Its antigen is not identified.

The germline V and J ends were trimmed by 3 bases and 4 bases, with 9 bases remaining between them. The CDR3 covers 13 residues. Germline V gives CDR1 SGHTA, CDR2 FQGNSA. 5'RACE, which relied on constant-segment primers, yielded TCR alpha and TCR beta cDNA libraries carrying sample barcodes and UMIs. TCRdb ran MiXCR on the 5' RACE reads and lists one entry per CDR3 protein. The sample yields more than 250,000 distinct CDR3 sequences, around 16% seen once. The origin of this receptor is a man between 18 and 35 years old who had mild COVID-19 (a few samples of this study predate the infection). Cell type and time point are not known. The chain carries TRBV7-2 and TRBJ2-5; D is unclear. Source material: PBMCs or a T cell subset sorted from them (not recorded which). CDR3 sequence: CASSFTKRETQYF. The CDR3 nucleotides are TGTGCCAGCAGCTTTACGAAAAGAGAGACCCAGTACTTC.